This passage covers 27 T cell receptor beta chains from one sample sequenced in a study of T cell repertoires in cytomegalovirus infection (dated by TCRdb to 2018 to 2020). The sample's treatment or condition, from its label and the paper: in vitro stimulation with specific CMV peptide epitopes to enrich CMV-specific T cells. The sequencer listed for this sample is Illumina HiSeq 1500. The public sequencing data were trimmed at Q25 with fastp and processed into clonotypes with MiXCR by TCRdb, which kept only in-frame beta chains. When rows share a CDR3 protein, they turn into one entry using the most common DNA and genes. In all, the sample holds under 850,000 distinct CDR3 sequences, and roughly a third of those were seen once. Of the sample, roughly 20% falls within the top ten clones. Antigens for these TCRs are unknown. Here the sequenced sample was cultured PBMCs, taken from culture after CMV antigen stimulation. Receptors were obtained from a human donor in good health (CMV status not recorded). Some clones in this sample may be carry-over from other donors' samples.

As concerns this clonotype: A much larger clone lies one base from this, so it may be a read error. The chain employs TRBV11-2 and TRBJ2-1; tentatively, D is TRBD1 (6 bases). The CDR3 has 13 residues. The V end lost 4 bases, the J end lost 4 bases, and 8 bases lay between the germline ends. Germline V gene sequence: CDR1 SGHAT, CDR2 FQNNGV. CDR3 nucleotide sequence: TGTGCCAGCAGCTGGGACACTTACAATGAGCAGTTCTTC. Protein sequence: CASSWDTYNEQFF.

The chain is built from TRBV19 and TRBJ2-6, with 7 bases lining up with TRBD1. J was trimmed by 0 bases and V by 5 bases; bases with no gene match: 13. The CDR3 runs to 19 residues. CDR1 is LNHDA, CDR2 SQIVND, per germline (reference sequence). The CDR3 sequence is CASSFHYRGPSSGANVLTF. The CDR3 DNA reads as TGTGCCAGTAGTTTCCATTACAGGGGACCGAGCTCTGGGGCCAACGTCCTGACTTTC.

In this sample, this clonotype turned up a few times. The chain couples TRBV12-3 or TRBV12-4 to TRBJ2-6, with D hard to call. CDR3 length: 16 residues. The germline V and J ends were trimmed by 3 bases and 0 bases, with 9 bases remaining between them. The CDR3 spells CASSFGIASGANVLTF. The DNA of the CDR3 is TGTGCCAGCAGTTTTGGGATAGCCTCTGGGGCCAACGTCCTGACTTTC.

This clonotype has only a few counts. The CDR3 DNA reads as TGTGCCAGCAGCCCCTTGGGGCCTAACTATGGCTACACCTTC. It translates to CASSPLGPNYGYTF. The chain combines TRBV7-9 with TRBJ1-2, with a tentative D call TRBD1 (5 bases). Per the germline V gene, CDR1 is SEHNR and CDR2 is FQNEAQ (reference sequence). This CDR3 is 14 amino acids long. Trimming shortened V by 5 bases and J by 0 bases, and 10 bases separated the two germline ends.

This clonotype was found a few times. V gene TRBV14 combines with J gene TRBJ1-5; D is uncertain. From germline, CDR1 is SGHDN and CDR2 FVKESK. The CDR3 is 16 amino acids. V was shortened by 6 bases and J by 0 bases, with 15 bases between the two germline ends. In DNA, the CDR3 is TGTGCCAGCAGGCCCCCCGAGCGATATAGCAATCAGCCCCAGCATTTT. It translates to CASRPPERYSNQPQHF.

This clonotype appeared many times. The CDR3 protein is CASSSGAGELFF. CDR3 DNA sequence: TGTGCCAGCAGCTCCGGAGCCGGGGAGCTGTTTTTT. The chain is built from TRBV7-6 and TRBJ2-2; the D is unclear. This CDR3 region has 12 residues. In germline, CDR1 is SGHVS, CDR2 FNYEAQ. The V and J ends lost 4 bases and 6 bases respectively, with 6 bases between them.

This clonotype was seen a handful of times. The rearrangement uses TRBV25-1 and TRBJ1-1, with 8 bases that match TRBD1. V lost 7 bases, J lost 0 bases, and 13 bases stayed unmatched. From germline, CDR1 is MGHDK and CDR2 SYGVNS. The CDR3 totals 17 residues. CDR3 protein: CASMGWTGWGMNTEAFF. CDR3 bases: TGTGCCAGCATGGGGTGGACAGGGTGGGGGATGAACACTGAAGCTTTCTTT.

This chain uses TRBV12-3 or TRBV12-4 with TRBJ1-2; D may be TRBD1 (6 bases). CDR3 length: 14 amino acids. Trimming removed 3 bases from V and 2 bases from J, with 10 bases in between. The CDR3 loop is CASSFGGGNYGYTF. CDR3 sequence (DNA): TGTGCCAGCAGTTTTGGGGGCGGGAACTATGGCTACACCTTC.

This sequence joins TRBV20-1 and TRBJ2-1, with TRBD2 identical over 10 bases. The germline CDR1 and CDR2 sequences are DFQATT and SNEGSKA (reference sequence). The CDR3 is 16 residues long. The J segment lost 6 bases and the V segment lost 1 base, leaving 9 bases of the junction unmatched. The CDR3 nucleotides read TGCAGTGCTAGAGGTAGAGGCCTAGCGGGAGTCAATGAGCAGTTCTTC. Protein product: CSARGRGLAGVNEQFF.

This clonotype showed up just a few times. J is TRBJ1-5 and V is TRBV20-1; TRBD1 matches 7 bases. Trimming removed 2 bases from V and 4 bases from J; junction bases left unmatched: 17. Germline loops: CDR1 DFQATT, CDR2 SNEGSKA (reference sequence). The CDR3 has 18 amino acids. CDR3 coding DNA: TGCAGTGCTAGAAAACTCGACAGGGAACTGGGGAGGAATCAGCCCCAGCATTTT. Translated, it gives CSARKLDRELGRNQPQHF.

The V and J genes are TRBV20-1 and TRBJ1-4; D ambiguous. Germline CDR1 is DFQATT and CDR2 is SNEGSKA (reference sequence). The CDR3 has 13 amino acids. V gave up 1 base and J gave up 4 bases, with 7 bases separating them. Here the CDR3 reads CSARVGYNEKLFF. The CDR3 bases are TGCAGTGCTAGAGTCGGTTATAATGAAAAACTGTTTTTT.

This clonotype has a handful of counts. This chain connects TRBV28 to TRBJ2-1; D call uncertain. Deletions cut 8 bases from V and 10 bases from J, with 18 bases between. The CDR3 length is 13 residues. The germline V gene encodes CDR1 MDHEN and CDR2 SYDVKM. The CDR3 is CASPFRSAKEQFF. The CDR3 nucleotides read TGTGCCAGCCCTTTTCGGAGCGCAAAGGAGCAGTTCTTC.

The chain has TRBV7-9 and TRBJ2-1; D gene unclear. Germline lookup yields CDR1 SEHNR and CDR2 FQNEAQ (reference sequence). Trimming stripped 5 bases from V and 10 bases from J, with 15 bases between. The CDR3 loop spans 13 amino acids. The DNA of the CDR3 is TGTGCCAGCAGCATTAGAGACTTTAACGAGCAGTTCTTC. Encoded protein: CASSIRDFNEQFF.

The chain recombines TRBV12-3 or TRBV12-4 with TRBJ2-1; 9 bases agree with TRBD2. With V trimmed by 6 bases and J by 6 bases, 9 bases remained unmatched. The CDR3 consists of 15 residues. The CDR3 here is CASRFSGGAGNEQFF. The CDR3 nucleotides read TGTGCCAGCAGATTTAGCGGGGGCGCCGGCAATGAGCAGTTCTTC.

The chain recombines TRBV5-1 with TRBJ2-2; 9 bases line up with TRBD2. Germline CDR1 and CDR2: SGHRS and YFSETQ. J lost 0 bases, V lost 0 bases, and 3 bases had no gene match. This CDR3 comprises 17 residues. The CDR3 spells CASSLVRGGPNTGELFF. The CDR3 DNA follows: TGCGCCAGCAGCTTGGTGCGGGGGGGTCCGAACACCGGGGAGCTGTTTTTT.

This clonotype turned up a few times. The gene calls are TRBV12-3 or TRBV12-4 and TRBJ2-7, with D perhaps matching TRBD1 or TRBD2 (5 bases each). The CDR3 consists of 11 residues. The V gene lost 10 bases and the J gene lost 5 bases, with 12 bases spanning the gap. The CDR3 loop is CATQEGNEQYF. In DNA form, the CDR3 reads TGTGCCACCCAAGAGGGGAACGAGCAGTACTTC.

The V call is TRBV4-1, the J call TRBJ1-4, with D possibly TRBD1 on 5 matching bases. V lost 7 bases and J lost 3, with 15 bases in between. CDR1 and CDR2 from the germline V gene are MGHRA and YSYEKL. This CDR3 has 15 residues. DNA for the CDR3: TGCGCCAGCACCCCAAGAGGGGTGGCTAATGAAAAACTGTTTTTT. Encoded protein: CASTPRGVANEKLFF.

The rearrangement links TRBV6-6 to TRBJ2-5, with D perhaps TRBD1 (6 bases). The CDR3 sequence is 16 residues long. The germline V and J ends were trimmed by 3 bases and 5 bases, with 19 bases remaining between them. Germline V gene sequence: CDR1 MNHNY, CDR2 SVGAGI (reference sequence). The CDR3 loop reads CASSYQGFASQETQYF. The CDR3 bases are TGTGCCAGCAGTTATCAGGGGTTCGCCTCGCAGGAGACCCAGTACTTC.

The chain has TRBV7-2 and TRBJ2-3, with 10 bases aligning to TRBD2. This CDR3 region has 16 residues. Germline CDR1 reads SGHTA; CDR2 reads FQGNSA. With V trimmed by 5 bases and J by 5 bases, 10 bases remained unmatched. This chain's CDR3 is CASSRTLSGGRDTQYF. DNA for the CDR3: TGTGCCAGCAGCCGAACACTTAGCGGGGGGCGAGATACGCAGTATTTT.

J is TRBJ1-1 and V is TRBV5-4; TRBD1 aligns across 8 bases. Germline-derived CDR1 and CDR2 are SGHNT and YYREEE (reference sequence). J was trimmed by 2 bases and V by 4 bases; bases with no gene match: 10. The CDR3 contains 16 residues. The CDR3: CASSPGQGRGNTEAFF. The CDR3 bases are TGTGCCAGCAGCCCCGGACAGGGAAGGGGAAACACTGAAGCTTTCTTT.

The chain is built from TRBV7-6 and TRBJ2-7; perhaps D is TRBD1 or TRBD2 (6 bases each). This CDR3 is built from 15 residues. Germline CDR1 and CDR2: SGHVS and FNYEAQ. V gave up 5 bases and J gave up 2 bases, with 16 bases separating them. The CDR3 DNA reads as TGTGCCAGCAGCCCCCACGGGGGCCCGACCTACGAGCAGTACTTC. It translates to CASSPHGGPTYEQYF.

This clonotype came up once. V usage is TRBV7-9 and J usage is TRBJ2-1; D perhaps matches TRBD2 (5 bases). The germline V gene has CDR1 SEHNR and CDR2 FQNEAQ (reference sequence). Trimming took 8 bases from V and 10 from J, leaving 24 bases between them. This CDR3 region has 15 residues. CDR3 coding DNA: TGTGCCAGCTCTCACCCGCGGGCTAGGTCACACGAGCAGTTCTTC. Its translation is CASSHPRARSHEQFF.

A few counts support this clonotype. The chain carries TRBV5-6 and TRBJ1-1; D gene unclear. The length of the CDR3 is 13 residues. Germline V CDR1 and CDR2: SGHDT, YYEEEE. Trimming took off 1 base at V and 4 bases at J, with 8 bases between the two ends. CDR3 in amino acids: CASSLMKGTEAFF. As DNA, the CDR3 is TGTGCCAGCAGCTTGATGAAGGGCACTGAAGCTTTCTTT.

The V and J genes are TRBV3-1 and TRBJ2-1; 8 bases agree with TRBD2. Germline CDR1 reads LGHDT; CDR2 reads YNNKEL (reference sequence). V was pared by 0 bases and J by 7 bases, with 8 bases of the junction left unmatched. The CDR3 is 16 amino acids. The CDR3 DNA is TGTGCCAGCAGCCAAGAGACCAGCGGGAGTGGGAATGAGCAGTTCTTC. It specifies CASSQETSGSGNEQFF.

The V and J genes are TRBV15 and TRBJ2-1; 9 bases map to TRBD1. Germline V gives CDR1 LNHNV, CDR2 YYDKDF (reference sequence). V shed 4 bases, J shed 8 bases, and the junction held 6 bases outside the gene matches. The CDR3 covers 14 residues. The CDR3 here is CATSKGQGTDEQFF. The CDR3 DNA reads TGTGCCACCAGCAAGGGACAGGGCACCGATGAGCAGTTCTTC.

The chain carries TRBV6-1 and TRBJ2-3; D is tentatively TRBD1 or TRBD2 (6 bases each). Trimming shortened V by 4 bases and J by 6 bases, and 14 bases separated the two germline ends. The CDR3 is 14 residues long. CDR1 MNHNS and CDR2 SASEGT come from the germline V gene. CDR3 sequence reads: CASSVGGPGDTQYF. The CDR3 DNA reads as TGTGCCAGCAGTGTCGGGGGCCCTGGTGATACGCAGTATTTT.

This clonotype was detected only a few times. CDR3 bases: TGTGCCAGTAGTATAGACGGCAGGGCTGGAGAGACCCAGTACTTC. Translating gives CASSIDGRAGETQYF. This chain connects TRBV19 to TRBJ2-5; D is perhaps TRBD1 (5 bases). The ends were cut back, 0 bases at V and 4 bases at J, with 12 bases in the middle. The CDR3 has 15 amino acids. Germline V lookup: CDR1 LNHDA, CDR2 SQIVND (reference sequence). The variable domain in full, with the rest retrieved from reference TRBV19 and TRBJ2-5, is DGGITQSPKYLFRKEGQNVTLSCEQNLNHDAMYWYRQDPGQGLRLIYYSQIVNDFQKGDIAEGYSVSREKKESFPLTVTSAQKNPTAFYLCASSIDGRAGETQYFGPGTRLLVL.